The 27 T cell receptor beta chains reported below all come from one sample, sequenced in a study of shared clonotypes between healthy human individuals. Naive-designated CD8 cells lacked CD45RO, were positively enriched for CCR7, and omitted terminally differentiated effector memory CD45RA+ cells. Clones were sequenced by immunoSEQ multiplex PCR, and TCRdb holds only the in-frame ones, with some missing. The repertoire holds 1.5 million to 2.5 million clones, with over 85% as singletons. The sequencing sample was made of naive CD8+ T cells sorted from blood. These receptors all come from a man aged 18 to 35 in good health.

The V gene is TRBV19, the J gene TRBJ1-1, with D unclear. Per the germline V gene, CDR1 is LNHDA and CDR2 is SQIVND (reference sequence). This CDR3 spans 13 amino acids. V was trimmed by 6 bases and J by 7 bases, leaving 15 bases between them. CDR3 DNA sequence: TGTGCCAGTAGGACTCCTAACAGCGATGAAGCTTTCTTT. Amino acids: CASRTPNSDEAFF. Together with reference TRBV19 and TRBJ1-1, the CDR3 gives the full variable domain: DGGITQSPKYLFRKEGQNVTLSCEQNLNHDAMYWYRQDPGQGLRLIYYSQIVNDFQKGDIAEGYSVSREKKESFPLTVTSAQKNPTAFYLCASRTPNSDEAFFGQGTRLTVV.

This chain's CDR3 is CASSEQDRAYEQYF. CDR3 DNA: TGTGCCAGCAGTGAACAGGACAGGGCCTACGAGCAGTACTTC. This sequence joins TRBV2 and TRBJ2-7; 8 nucleotides align to TRBD1. V was pared by 2 bases and J by 2 bases, with 2 bases of the junction left unmatched. The germline V gene encodes CDR1 SNHLY and CDR2 FYNNEI. The CDR3 is 14 amino acids.

The chain uses TRBV2 and TRBJ2-7; 9 bases match TRBD2. V was pared by 3 bases and J by 1 base, with 4 bases of the junction left unmatched. The germline CDR1 and CDR2 sequences are SNHLY and FYNNEI. The CDR3 is 15 amino acids. The DNA of the CDR3 is TGTGCCAGCAGTGAGCTAGCGGGACTATCCTACGAGCAGTACTTC. Translated, it gives CASSELAGLSYEQYF.

This clone was counted once. The rearrangement joins TRBV27 to TRBJ2-7; perhaps TRBD1 as D (6 bases). The CDR3 is 14 residues long. The V gene's germline CDR1 is MNHEY and CDR2 SMNVEV (reference sequence). Trimming removed 6 bases at V and 2 bases at J, with 14 bases between. The CDR3 DNA is TGTGCCAGCAGCCATACAGGGATAGCCTACGAGCAGTACTTC. Protein product: CASSHTGIAYEQYF.

A remark on this clone: Other DNA sequences in the sample encode the same CDR3. This chain joins TRBV9 and TRBJ2-7; possibly TRBD1 for D (6 bases). CDR1 and CDR2 from the germline V gene are SGDLS and YYNGEE. The CDR3 loop spans 14 amino acids. V lost 0 bases and J 4 bases, leaving 11 bases between the germline ends. Here the CDR3 reads CASSVDGGLYEQYF. As DNA, the CDR3 is TGTGCCAGCAGCGTAGATGGGGGCCTGTACGAGCAGTACTTC.

This chain connects TRBV9 to TRBJ2-1; D may be TRBD2 (6 bases). The CDR3 consists of 17 residues. V was clipped by 0 bases and J by 0 bases, with 13 bases between them. The V gene's germline CDR1 is SGDLS and CDR2 YYNGEE. The chain's CDR3 is CASSVGGGESSYNEQFF. CDR3 bases: TGTGCCAGCAGCGTAGGAGGCGGGGAAAGCTCCTACAATGAGCAGTTCTTC.

J is TRBJ1-6 and V is TRBV5-6; no clear D. V was shortened by 2 bases and J by 10 bases, with 7 bases between the two germline ends. In germline, CDR1 is SGHDT, CDR2 YYEEEE. The CDR3 extends over 12 amino acids. DNA of the CDR3: TGTGCCAGCAGCTTATTAGAATCACCCCTCCACTTT. Encoded protein: CASSLLESPLHF. The full variable domain, in which reference TRBV5-6 and TRBJ1-6 provide the parts outside the CDR3, is DAGVTQSPTHLIKTRGQQVTLRCSPKSGHDTVSWYQQALGQGPQFIFQYYEEEERQRGNFPDRFSGHQFPNYSSELNVNALLLGDSALYLCASSLLESPLHFGNGTRLTVT.

The rearrangement uses TRBV4-1 and TRBJ2-7, with 8 bases identical to TRBD1. Trimming cost V 0 bases and J 0 bases; bases outside gene matches: 4. This CDR3 contains 16 residues. Per the germline V gene, CDR1 is MGHRA and CDR2 is YSYEKL. CDR3 DNA: TGCGCCAGCAGCCAAGAGAGGACAGGGTTCTCCTACGAGCAGTACTTC. It is translated as CASSQERTGFSYEQYF.

This clone has a single count. The chain uses TRBV2 and TRBJ2-1; D is undetermined. This CDR3 is built from 16 residues. Trimming pared 3 bases from V and 7 bases from J, leaving 19 bases between. CDR1 and CDR2 (germline): SNHLY, FYNNEI. The CDR3, as DNA: TGTGCCAGCAGTGAGGTTGAGTGGCAGGCCTTTAATGAGCAGTTCTTC. Translated: CASSEVEWQAFNEQFF.

Points on this clone: At the DNA level, this CDR3 is encoded by other sequences in the same sample as well. This chain joins TRBV7-8 and TRBJ1-1; D gene ambiguous. The ends were cut back, 5 bases at V and 0 bases at J, with 10 bases in the middle. This CDR3 has 14 amino acids. The germline CDR1 and CDR2 sequences are SGHVS and FQNEAQ. CDR3 DNA sequence: TGTGCCAGCAGCCCCCCCGGGCTGAACACTGAAGCTTTCTTT. Its translation: CASSPPGLNTEAFF.

The chain recombines TRBV7-9 with TRBJ2-5, with a tentative D call TRBD2 (6 bases). This CDR3 has 17 residues. In germline, CDR1 is SEHNR, CDR2 FQNEAQ (reference sequence). V was pared by 1 base and J by 3 bases, with 18 bases between. Here the CDR3 reads CASSLGFGGTGKETQYF. For the CDR3, the DNA is TGTGCCAGCAGCTTAGGGTTTGGAGGGACGGGAAAAGAGACCCAGTACTTC.

This chain links TRBV7-9 with TRBJ1-2; D is uncertain. CDR3 length: 13 amino acids. Germline values: CDR1 SEHNR, CDR2 FQNEAQ (reference sequence). The ends were cut back, 6 bases at V and 4 bases at J, with 12 bases in the middle. In DNA, the CDR3 is TGTGCCAGCAGGGAGGGTATGGCCTATGGCTACACCTTC. As protein: CASREGMAYGYTF.

This chain joins TRBV28 and TRBJ2-3; 9 nucleotides match TRBD1. V shed 5 bases, J shed 5 bases, and the junction held 11 bases outside the gene matches. There are 16 residues in the CDR3. Per the germline V gene, CDR1 is MDHEN and CDR2 is SYDVKM. The CDR3 is CASSATGTGLEDTQYF. The CDR3 nucleotides read TGTGCCAGCAGTGCCACCGGGACAGGGTTAGAAGATACGCAGTATTTT.

The gene calls are TRBV4-3 and TRBJ2-1, with D maybe TRBD2 (6 bases). V lost 5 bases, J lost 0 bases, and 14 bases lay in between. CDR1 and CDR2 (germline): LGHNA, YSLEER. The CDR3 consists of 16 residues. The CDR3 region has the DNA TGCGCCAGCAGCAACGGGACTCGGTTCTCCTACAATGAGCAGTTCTTC. As protein: CASSNGTRFSYNEQFF.

This chain uses TRBV6-5 with TRBJ1-4, with D uncertain. The CDR3 runs to 13 residues. CDR1 is MNHEY and CDR2 is SVGAGI in the germline V gene. Trimming cost V 2 bases and J 6 bases, with 7 bases left between them. CDR3: CASSYLGDEKLFF. Written as DNA, the CDR3 is TGTGCCAGCAGTTACCTGGGTGATGAAAAACTGTTTTTT.

The chain uses TRBV4-1 and TRBJ2-2; no reliable D call. CDR1 is MGHRA and CDR2 is YSYEKL in the germline V gene. Trimming removed 1 base at V and 5 bases at J, with 8 bases between. The CDR3 runs 14 residues. The CDR3 bases are TGCGCCAGCAGCCAAGTTGGAAAGACCGGGGAGCTGTTTTTT. It specifies CASSQVGKTGELFF.

In its sample, this clone was seen a few times. V gene TRBV5-8 combines with J gene TRBJ1-5; maybe TRBD1 (6 bases). V gave up 2 bases and J gave up 6 bases, with 12 bases separating them. The germline CDR1 and CDR2 sequences are SGHTS and YDEGEE. This CDR3 is 14 amino acids long. CDR3 coding DNA: TGTGCCAGCAGCTTTGAAACAGGGAGTCAGCCCCAGCATTTT. Translated: CASSFETGSQPQHF.

J is TRBJ1-2 and V is TRBV5-6, with 10 nucleotides matching TRBD1. Germline V gene data show CDR1 as SGHDT and CDR2 as YYEEEE. After removal of 4 bases from V and 6 bases from J, the junction contained 18 bases not matched to a gene. The CDR3 consists of 18 residues. The CDR3 loop reads CASSPLTGGGVWKNGYTF. The CDR3 nucleotides read TGTGCCAGCAGCCCTTTGACAGGGGGCGGAGTTTGGAAAAATGGCTACACCTTC.

The table lists this clone with a count of one. The chain employs TRBV27 and TRBJ2-2; D unclear. V lost 9 bases and J 5 bases, leaving 10 bases between the germline ends. Germline assignment: CDR1 MNHEY and CDR2 SMNVEV (reference sequence). The CDR3 is 12 residues long. The CDR3, as DNA: TGTGCCAGGCCGGTTGTGACCGGGGAGCTGTTTTTT. This gives the protein CARPVVTGELFF.

The V and J genes are TRBV7-3 and TRBJ1-1; D not certain. The germline V gene encodes CDR1 SGHTA and CDR2 FQGTGA. V lost 5 bases and J 1 base, leaving 11 bases between the germline ends. The CDR3 totals 14 residues. DNA of the CDR3: TGTGCCAGCAGCCCCGAGGTGGGGAACACTGAAGCTTTCTTT. This codes for CASSPEVGNTEAFF.

This sequence joins TRBV11-2 and TRBJ2-2; 13 bases are a match to TRBD2. Trimming removed 5 bases from V and 1 base from J; junction bases left unmatched: 4. This CDR3 is 17 amino acids long. CDR1 is SGHAT, CDR2 FQNNGV, per germline. The CDR3 sequence is CASSEGLAGLNTGELFF. In nucleotides, the CDR3 is TGTGCCAGCAGCGAGGGACTAGCGGGATTGAACACCGGGGAGCTGTTTTTT.

A note on this clone: The sample contains more than one DNA sequence encoding this CDR3. J is TRBJ2-1 and V is TRBV2; no firm D call. The CDR3 consists of 13 residues. Germline CDR1 reads SNHLY; CDR2 reads FYNNEI. The V end was cut by 3 bases, the J end by 3 bases, with 6 bases between. DNA for the CDR3: TGTGCCAGCAGTGACGCGCTCTACAATGAGCAGTTCTTC. This codes for CASSDALYNEQFF.

This clone was recorded a few times. At the DNA level, this CDR3 is encoded by other sequences in the same sample as well. The J gene is TRBJ2-3, the V gene TRBV27; the D is unclear. Germline CDR1 is MNHEY and CDR2 is SMNVEV (reference sequence). Deletions cut 4 bases from V and 2 bases from J, with 1 base between. The CDR3 covers 11 residues. CDR3 protein: CASSSTDTQYF. In nucleotides, the CDR3 is TGTGCCAGCAGTTCCACAGATACGCAGTATTTT.

This chain uses TRBV6-1 with TRBJ1-5; D unresolved. Germline-derived CDR1 and CDR2 are MNHNS and SASEGT. The CDR3 has 13 amino acids. V lost 0 bases and J 6 bases, leaving 6 bases between the germline ends. As DNA, the CDR3 is TGTGCCAGCAGTGAAGCCTTGAGTCAGCCCCAGCATTTT. As protein: CASSEALSQPQHF.

This chain's CDR3 is CSAPVGGVSNTEAFF. CDR3 nucleotides: TGCAGCGCCCCCGTGGGGGGGGTCTCGAACACTGAAGCTTTCTTT. The chain links TRBV29-1 to TRBJ1-1, with D possibly matching TRBD1 (5 bases). V dropped 7 bases and J dropped 1 base, with 19 bases sitting between them. This CDR3 has 15 amino acids. Germline V gene sequence: CDR1 SQVTM, CDR2 ANQGSEA.

This clone was seen a single time. This chain connects TRBV28 to TRBJ1-6; 7 bases are a match to TRBD1. The J segment lost 6 bases and the V segment lost 7 bases, leaving 9 bases of the junction unmatched. CDR1 MDHEN and CDR2 SYDVKM come from the germline V gene. This CDR3 contains 15 residues. The CDR3 DNA is TGTGCCAGCATCAGCGAGGGGGCGAGTAATTCACCCCTCCACTTT. It translates to CASISEGASNSPLHF.

This chain joins TRBV7-9 and TRBJ1-1; D is ambiguous. The CDR3 contains 14 residues. Germline V lookup: CDR1 SEHNR, CDR2 FQNEAQ (reference sequence). V was cut by 1 base and J by 5 bases, with 11 bases left in between. The CDR3 DNA reads TGTGCCAGCAGCTTAGTATCCGGGGAAACTGAAGCTTTCTTT. Translated, it gives CASSLVSGETEAFF.